The 20 T cell receptor beta chains given below trace back to one sample, sequenced in a study of PD-1 blockade in classical Hodgkin lymphoma. Every single patient, without exception, relapsed after autologous stem cell transplantation, and brentuximab vedotin exposure varied. Using immunoSEQ multiplex PCR, the repertoire was profiled, and TCRdb retains in-frame clones only, with some absent. Of around 25,000 clones in the sample, 80% to 90% were seen once. Source: peripheral blood mononuclear cells (PBMCs), taken before the second cycle of nivolumab. These receptors were obtained from a human donor with classical Hodgkin lymphoma.

The rearrangement joins TRBV6-1 to TRBJ1-4; tentative D call: TRBD1 (6 bases). The V end was cut by 3 bases, the J end by 8 bases, with 16 bases between. Looked up from germline, CDR1 is MNHNS and CDR2 is SASEGT. This CDR3 has 15 amino acids. Here the CDR3 DNA reads TGTGCCAGCAGTGAGCCCTCAGGGGTCAGGGAAAAACTGTTTTTT. Its translation is CASSEPSGVREKLFF.

In its sample, this clone was seen once. The V call is TRBV19, the J call TRBJ2-7; 7 nucleotides line up with TRBD1. The CDR3 runs 15 residues. The germline CDR1 and CDR2 sequences are LNHDA and SQIVND (reference sequence). With 1 base clipped from V and 2 bases from J, the junction kept 5 bases outside the gene matches. The CDR3 region has the DNA TGTGCCAGTAGTATAGGACAGGGAGAGACCTACGAGCAGTACTTC. Residues: CASSIGQGETYEQYF.

The genes are TRBV4-2 and TRBJ2-1; TRBD2 is a possible D gene (7 bases). V lost 0 bases and J 5 bases, leaving 20 bases between the germline ends. This CDR3 has 18 amino acids. Germline V gives CDR1 LGHNA, CDR2 YNFKEQ. The CDR3 spells CASSQELGGGTKDNEQFF. In DNA form, the CDR3 reads TGTGCCAGCAGCCAAGAGTTAGGGGGGGGGACTAAAGACAATGAGCAGTTCTTC.

The gene calls are TRBV27 and TRBJ1-2, with unresolved D. Germline V gives CDR1 MNHEY, CDR2 SMNVEV (reference sequence). The CDR3 is 14 amino acids. The V end was cut by 5 bases, the J end by 4 bases, with 14 bases between. The CDR3 spells CASSVDGEGYGYTF. The DNA of the CDR3 is TGTGCCAGCAGTGTAGATGGCGAGGGCTATGGCTACACCTTC.

The V call is TRBV14, the J call TRBJ2-1, with TRBD2 identical over 8 bases. Germline CDR1 reads SGHDN; CDR2 reads FVKESK. V was pared by 0 bases and J by 6 bases, with 7 bases of the junction left unmatched. This CDR3 has 16 residues. CDR3 bases: TGTGCCAGCAGCCAAGATTTGGGACTAGTTGGCAATGAGCAGTTCTTC. Its translation: CASSQDLGLVGNEQFF.

The CDR3 protein is CASSPRLAGGAFHEQFF. In DNA form, the CDR3 reads TGCGCCAGCAGCCCACGACTAGCGGGGGGGGCATTCCATGAGCAGTTCTTC. J is TRBJ2-1 and V is TRBV4-1; 14 nucleotides line up with TRBD2. Germline CDR1 and CDR2: MGHRA and YSYEKL. This CDR3 has 17 amino acids. The trim removed 4 bases at V and 8 bases at J, leaving 10 bases unmatched.

This clone counts as medium-sized. The chain combines TRBV4-2 with TRBJ1-2; D ambiguous. Germline V gene lookup returns CDR1 LGHNA and CDR2 YNFKEQ. The length of the CDR3 is 15 residues. Trimming left V 1 base short and J 0 bases short, with 9 bases between. The CDR3 sequence is CASSQGQNTNYGYTF. The CDR3 DNA follows: TGTGCCAGCAGCCAAGGGCAGAACACTAACTATGGCTACACCTTC.

The chain recombines TRBV27 with TRBJ1-2; 11 bases map to TRBD1. The germline V gene encodes CDR1 MNHEY and CDR2 SMNVEV (reference sequence). CDR3 length: 14 residues. V dropped 5 bases and J dropped 8; count of bases not matched to a gene: 7. In DNA form, the CDR3 reads TGTGCCAGCAGTAACGGACAGGGGGCGCGGGGCTACACCTTC. The encoded protein is CASSNGQGARGYTF.

In this sample, this clone turned up once. The chain employs TRBV7-9 and TRBJ2-2; 10 bases line up with TRBD1. The CDR3 has 16 amino acids. The germline gives CDR1 SEHNR, CDR2 FQNEAQ (reference sequence). J lost 5 bases, V lost 2 bases, and 5 bases had no gene match. The CDR3 coding sequence is TGTGCCAGCAGCTTACGACCGGGACAGGGGACCGGGGAGCTGTTTTTT. It is translated as CASSLRPGQGTGELFF.

This chain connects TRBV6-6 to TRBJ2-3, with a tentative D call TRBD2 (6 bases). The V end lost 7 bases, the J end lost 0 bases, and 8 bases lay between the germline ends. Looked up from germline, CDR1 is MNHNY and CDR2 is SVGAGI (reference sequence). CDR3 size: 13 residues. The CDR3 here is CASMEGSTDTQYF. CDR3 bases: TGTGCCAGCATGGAGGGAAGCACAGATACGCAGTATTTT.

Sample share makes this clone medium-sized. V gene TRBV10-2 combines with J gene TRBJ1-1; TRBD1 is a possible D gene (6 bases). The CDR3 contains 13 residues. Germline CDR1 and CDR2: WSHSY and SAAADI. Trimming shortened V by 0 bases and J by 11 bases, and 13 bases separated the two germline ends. The CDR3 protein is CASSESTGTQAFF. The CDR3 DNA reads as TGCGCCAGCAGTGAGTCAACGGGGACACAGGCTTTCTTT.

The chain recombines TRBV4-3 with TRBJ2-7, with 10 bases lining up with TRBD1. Trimming took 5 bases from V and 4 from J; bases not matched to a gene: 5. Germline CDR1 LGHNA, CDR2 YSLEER. This CDR3 region has 14 residues. As DNA, the CDR3 is TGCGCCAGCAGCTACGGGACAGGGGTGTACGAGCAGTACTTC. Translated, it gives CASSYGTGVYEQYF.

The V call is TRBV2, the J call TRBJ1-5; D may be TRBD1 (5 bases). The ends were cut back, 8 bases at V and 6 bases at J, with 11 bases in the middle. There are 12 residues in the CDR3. Germline lookup yields CDR1 SNHLY and CDR2 FYNNEI. The CDR3 DNA is TGTGCCAGCGGGGGATCGGTTCAGCCCCAGCATTTT. Protein: CASGGSVQPQHF.

V usage is TRBV5-4 and J usage is TRBJ2-7; 8 bases map to TRBD1. The CDR3 consists of 20 residues. Trimming at V came to 5 bases and at J to 3 bases, leaving 25 bases not matched to a gene. Germline V CDR1 and CDR2: SGHNT, YYREEE (reference sequence). CDR3 sequence reads: CASSSGPAPREQGAGYEQYF. CDR3 coding DNA: TGTGCCAGCAGTTCCGGGCCCGCACCTCGCGAGCAGGGGGCAGGCTACGAGCAGTACTTC.

The chain has TRBV19 and TRBJ1-3; TRBD1 is a possible D gene (5 bases). The ends were cut back, 4 bases at V and 0 bases at J, with 13 bases in the middle. Germline V gene lookup returns CDR1 LNHDA and CDR2 SQIVND (reference sequence). The CDR3 covers 16 residues. The CDR3 spells CASSTRDSSSGNTIYF. The DNA for the CDR3 is TGTGCCAGTAGTACTCGGGACTCGAGCTCTGGAAACACCATATATTTT.

V usage is TRBV9 and J usage is TRBJ2-5; D unresolved. From germline, CDR1 is SGDLS and CDR2 YYNGEE. There are 15 residues in the CDR3. The ends were cut back, 0 bases at V and 0 bases at J, with 9 bases in the middle. The CDR3 is CASSVGASDQETQYF. CDR3 DNA: TGTGCCAGCAGCGTAGGGGCCTCGGACCAAGAGACCCAGTACTTC.

This chain joins TRBV2 and TRBJ1-2; tentatively, D is TRBD1 (5 bases). Germline values: CDR1 SNHLY, CDR2 FYNNEI. V lost 4 bases, J lost 4 bases, and 19 bases lay in between. This CDR3 spans 16 amino acids. CDR3 amino acids: CASSGGGTDLFYGYTF. The CDR3 DNA is TGTGCCAGCAGTGGAGGCGGGACGGACCTCTTCTATGGCTACACCTTC.

The rearrangement links TRBV10-2 to TRBJ2-5; D uncertain. In germline, CDR1 is WSHSY, CDR2 SAAADI. The CDR3 covers 12 residues. V was trimmed by 3 bases and J by 5 bases, leaving 7 bases between them. CDR3 nucleotide sequence: TGCGCCAGCAGTGAAAAGGCGGAGACCCAGTACTTC. This sequence encodes CASSEKAETQYF.

The J gene is TRBJ2-1, the V gene TRBV27; no clear D. The V and J ends lost 0 bases and 3 bases respectively, with 3 bases between them. The CDR3 sequence is 13 residues long. Looked up from germline, CDR1 is MNHEY and CDR2 is SMNVEV (reference sequence). In nucleotides, the CDR3 is TGTGCCAGCAGTTTATCCATCTACAATGAGCAGTTCTTC. Its translation is CASSLSIYNEQFF.

The V call is TRBV28, the J call TRBJ1-5, with 7 positions matching TRBD1. CDR1 is MDHEN and CDR2 is SYDVKM in the germline V gene. This CDR3 comprises 16 residues. V lost 4 bases, J lost 3 bases, and 9 bases stayed unmatched. The CDR3 here is CASSSRSTGANQPQHF. CDR3 in DNA: TGTGCCAGCAGTTCCCGTTCTACAGGGGCCAATCAGCCCCAGCATTTT.